The rows below give T cell receptor beta chains drawn from one sample of a study of blood T cell repertoires in COVID-19. Sequencing used immunoSEQ multiplex PCR; TCRdb keeps in-frame clones, though not all of them. The data hold approximately 210,000 clones, with around 87% observed a single time. The sequenced sample was PBMCs or T cells enriched from blood (not recorded which). These receptors came from a man aged 25 to 40 in a cohort exposed to, infected with or recovered from COVID-19 (not recorded which). Both conserved end residues are part of each CDR3. D genes are given only for firm matches. Only part of the rows carry a size: once, few, many, or a class if the clone is expanded.

V gene: TRBV7-8
clone size: .
CDR3 length: 18
J gene: TRBJ2-1
D gene: .
CDR3 DNA: TGTGCCAGCAGCTTCGATGAGGGCGGGAATCACTCCTACAATGAGCAGTTCTTC
CDR3 protein: CASSFDEGGNHSYNEQFF

V gene: TRBV5-6
clone size: few
CDR3 length: 16
J gene: TRBJ2-3
D gene: .
CDR3 DNA: TGTGCCAGCAGCTTCCGAAGCCAGGGCTACACAGATACGCAGTATTTT
CDR3 protein: CASSFRSQGYTDTQYF

V gene: TRBV5-1
clone size: .
CDR3 length: 15
J gene: TRBJ1-6
D gene: TRBD1
CDR3 DNA: TGCGCCAGCAGCTTGGCCGGGACAGGGAGGTCACCCCTCCACTTT
CDR3 protein: CASSLAGTGRSPLHF

V gene: TRBV14
clone size: .
CDR3 length: 15
J gene: TRBJ2-3
D gene: TRBD2
CDR3 DNA: TGTGCCAGCAGCCAAATGGCGGGGGGCACAGATACGCAGTATTTT
CDR3 protein: CASSQMAGGTDTQYF

V gene: TRBV16
clone size: once
CDR3 length: 16
J gene: TRBJ1-1
D gene: TRBD1
CDR3 DNA: TGTGCCAGCAGCCGACAAGGACAGGGGGTGAGCACTGAAGCTTTCTTT
CDR3 protein: CASSRQGQGVSTEAFF

V gene: TRBV5-1
clone size: once
CDR3 length: 18
J gene: TRBJ2-3
D gene: TRBD1
CDR3 DNA: TGCGCCAGCAGCTTAGGGGACAGGGGTCCCCTTGGCACAGATACGCAGTATTTT
CDR3 protein: CASSLGDRGPLGTDTQYF

V gene: TRBV7-3
clone size: .
CDR3 length: 15
J gene: TRBJ2-2
D gene: TRBD2
CDR3 DNA: TGTGCCAGCAGCTGGAGGACTAGCGATGCCGGGGAGCTGTTTTTT
CDR3 protein: CASSWRTSDAGELFF

V gene: TRBV5-1
clone size: .
CDR3 length: 15
J gene: TRBJ1-1
D gene: .
CDR3 DNA: TGCGCCAGCAGCTTGGGACAGTATCTGAACACTGAAGCTTTCTTT
CDR3 protein: CASSLGQYLNTEAFF

V gene: TRBV13
clone size: .
CDR3 length: 18
J gene: TRBJ1-3
D gene: .
CDR3 DNA: TGTGCCAGCAGCTTAGTGACTCCAGCCTTCGTCTGGAAGAACACCATATATTTT
CDR3 protein: CASSLVTPAFVWKNTIYF

V gene: TRBV24-1
clone size: .
CDR3 length: 15
J gene: TRBJ1-2
D gene: .
CDR3 DNA: TGTGCCACCAGTGCCCTGAGCAGGGGCGGATATGGCTACACCTTC
CDR3 protein: CATSALSRGGYGYTF

V gene: TRBV19
clone size: .
CDR3 length: 13
J gene: TRBJ1-1
D gene: .
CDR3 DNA: TGTGCCAGTAGTATTACAGTGAACACTGAAGCTTTCTTT
CDR3 protein: CASSITVNTEAFF

V gene: TRBV4-3
clone size: once
CDR3 length: 15
J gene: TRBJ2-7
D gene: TRBD1
CDR3 DNA: TGCGCCAGCAGCCAAACCGGGACAGGTCCTTACGAGCAGTACTTC
CDR3 protein: CASSQTGTGPYEQYF

V gene: TRBV19
clone size: .
CDR3 length: 17
J gene: TRBJ2-6
D gene: .
CDR3 DNA: TGTGCCAGTAGTATAGTAAAACAGCTCTCTGGGGCCAACGTCCTGACTTTC
CDR3 protein: CASSIVKQLSGANVLTF

V gene: TRBV5-1
clone size: .
CDR3 length: 13
J gene: TRBJ2-5
D gene: .
CDR3 DNA: TGCGCCAGCAGCTTGGGCAGCCAAGAGACCCAGTACTTC
CDR3 protein: CASSLGSQETQYF

V gene: TRBV3-1/TRBV3-2
clone size: .
CDR3 length: 13
J gene: TRBJ1-2
D gene: .
CDR3 DNA: TGTGCCAGCAACCGGGCGGGGGCTGGGGGCTACACCTTC
CDR3 protein: CASNRAGAGGYTF

V gene: TRBV10-2
clone size: .
CDR3 length: 14
J gene: TRBJ2-7
D gene: .
CDR3 DNA: TGCGCCAGCAGTGAGGGACGGGGGAACTACGAGCAGTACTTC
CDR3 protein: CASSEGRGNYEQYF

V gene: TRBV29-1
clone size: .
CDR3 length: 14
J gene: TRBJ1-4
D gene: TRBD1
CDR3 DNA: TGCAGCGTGGACGCCGGGACAGGGGGGGAAAAACTGTTTTTT
CDR3 protein: CSVDAGTGGEKLFF

V gene: TRBV3-1/TRBV3-2
clone size: .
CDR3 length: 21
J gene: TRBJ2-2
D gene: TRBD2
CDR3 DNA: TGTGCCAGCAGCCAAGATCGAAGTCAGAGAAATGGACTAGCGGGAACCGGGGAGCTGTTTTTT
CDR3 protein: CASSQDRSQRNGLAGTGELFF

V gene: TRBV7-8
clone size: once
CDR3 length: 20
J gene: TRBJ1-1
D gene: TRBD1
CDR3 DNA: TGTGCCAGCAGCTTAGACGTTGACCCCGCGACAGGGGCCCAGAACACTGAAGCTTTCTTT
CDR3 protein: CASSLDVDPATGAQNTEAFF

V gene: TRBV6-6
clone size: .
CDR3 length: 14
J gene: TRBJ2-7
D gene: TRBD1
CDR3 DNA: TGTGCCAGCAGTTACGTAACAGGGGCGTACGAGCAGTACTTC
CDR3 protein: CASSYVTGAYEQYF

V gene: TRBV7-2
clone size: few
CDR3 length: 15
J gene: TRBJ2-5
D gene: TRBD2
CDR3 DNA: TGTGCCAGCAGCTTAGGGGGTGCGGGGGAAGAGACCCAGTACTTC
CDR3 protein: CASSLGGAGEETQYF

V gene: TRBV7-9
clone size: .
CDR3 length: 15
J gene: TRBJ2-1
D gene: .
CDR3 DNA: TGTGCCAGCAGTTACATCGACGGGTACTACAATGAGCAGTTCTTC
CDR3 protein: CASSYIDGYYNEQFF

V gene: TRBV11-2
clone size: .
CDR3 length: 12
J gene: TRBJ1-1
D gene: .
CDR3 DNA: TGTGCCAGCAGCTTAGCGGGGTATGAAGCTTTCTTT
CDR3 protein: CASSLAGYEAFF

V gene: TRBV12-3/TRBV12-4
clone size: .
CDR3 length: 12
J gene: TRBJ1-4
D gene: .
CDR3 DNA: TGTGCCAGCGGAAGGGGGTATGAAAAACTGTTTTTT
CDR3 protein: CASGRGYEKLFF